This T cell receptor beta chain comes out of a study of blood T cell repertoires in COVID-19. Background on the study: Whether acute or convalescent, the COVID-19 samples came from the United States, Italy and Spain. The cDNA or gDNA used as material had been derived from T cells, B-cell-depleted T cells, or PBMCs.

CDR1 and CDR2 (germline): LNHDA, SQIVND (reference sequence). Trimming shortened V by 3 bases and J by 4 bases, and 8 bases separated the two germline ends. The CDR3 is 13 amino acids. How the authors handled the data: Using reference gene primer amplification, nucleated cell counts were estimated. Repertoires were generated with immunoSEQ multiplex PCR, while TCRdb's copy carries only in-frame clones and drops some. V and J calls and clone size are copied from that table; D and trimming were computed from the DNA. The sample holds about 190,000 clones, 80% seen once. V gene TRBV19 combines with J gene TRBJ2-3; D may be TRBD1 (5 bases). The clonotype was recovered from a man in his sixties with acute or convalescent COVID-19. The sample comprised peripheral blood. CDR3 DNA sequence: TGTGCCAGTAGTATGGACAATCCAGATACGCAGTATTTT. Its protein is CASSMDNPDTQYF.